This TCR beta chain was sequenced for a study of blood T cell repertoires in COVID-19. Turning to the study itself: The cDNA or gDNA used as material had been derived from T cells, B-cell-depleted T cells, or PBMCs.

Profiling relied on immunoSEQ multiplex PCR, and the TCRdb table lists in-frame clones only, not all of them. The data contain 200,000 to 250,000 clones, roughly 89% of them seen just once; the ten biggest clones take up approximately 10%. CDR3 length equals 17 residues. J gave up 2 bases and V 0 bases, and 4 bases lay outside the gene matches. The germline CDR1 and CDR2 sequences are MNHEY and SVGEGT. Enrollees, about 18 to 90 years old, lived in around 23 US areas. Participants were placed into cohorts based on the clinical history they reported. Sample: PBMCs or T cells enriched from blood (not recorded which). This receptor was taken from a man between 18 and 35 years old with acute COVID-19. V usage is TRBV6-2 or TRBV6-3 and J usage is TRBJ2-1; 10 bases fit TRBD2. DNA of the CDR3: TGTGCCAGCAGTTACTCGGGAACTAGCGGGACCTACAATGAGCAGTTCTTC. Translation gives CASSYSGTSGTYNEQFF.